This T cell receptor beta chain was captured by sequencing in a study of T cell responses to AZD1222 COVID-19 vaccine. Whole-study context: Pooling was applied to second doses at about 4 or about 12 weeks.

The length of the CDR3 is 15 residues. Trimming removed 2 bases from V and 3 bases from J; junction bases left unmatched: 7. The germline CDR1 and CDR2 sequences are SGHVS and FQNEAQ. The method was immunoSEQ multiplex PCR; TCRdb's version includes in-frame clones alone and lacks a portion of them. The table includes around 140,000 clones, approximately 90% detected once. The sequencing here drew on peripheral blood, taken on day 0 of AZD1222 vaccination. The chain carries TRBV7-8 and TRBJ2-7, with 7 bases matching TRBD1. The TCR originated in an adult in good health. The chain's CDR3 is CASSLKGQMNYEQYF. The CDR3 coding sequence is TGTGCCAGCAGCTTAAAGGGACAGATGAACTACGAGCAGTACTTC.